The T cell receptor (beta chain) under discussion was sequenced for a study of shared clonotypes between healthy human individuals. The sample holds a few counts of this clone. Its target is unknown. The study, taken as a whole, reports: Represented diversity (both genetic and exposure-history) was limited by the small number of donors.

Per the germline V gene, CDR1 is MGHRA and CDR2 is YSYEKL. V lost 8 bases and J lost 4; bases outside the gene matches: 5. CDR3 length: 13 residues. Deep-level running was used for the assay. For every subset, genomic DNA was evenly distributed across several immunoSEQ plates. The method was immunoSEQ multiplex PCR; TCRdb's version includes in-frame clones alone and lacks a portion of them. Counted here are some 630,000 clones, less than 80% occurring once; the ten biggest clones make up about 2%. The sequenced sample consisted of memory CD4+ T cells sorted from blood. Subset: CD45RA-negative fraction. The V call is TRBV4-1, the J call TRBJ1-3; TRBD1 matches 7 bases. This TCR was recovered from a young woman in good health. The CDR3 DNA reads TGCGCCAGCGGCAGGGGGGCGGGAAACACCATATATTTT. Its translation is CASGRGAGNTIYF.